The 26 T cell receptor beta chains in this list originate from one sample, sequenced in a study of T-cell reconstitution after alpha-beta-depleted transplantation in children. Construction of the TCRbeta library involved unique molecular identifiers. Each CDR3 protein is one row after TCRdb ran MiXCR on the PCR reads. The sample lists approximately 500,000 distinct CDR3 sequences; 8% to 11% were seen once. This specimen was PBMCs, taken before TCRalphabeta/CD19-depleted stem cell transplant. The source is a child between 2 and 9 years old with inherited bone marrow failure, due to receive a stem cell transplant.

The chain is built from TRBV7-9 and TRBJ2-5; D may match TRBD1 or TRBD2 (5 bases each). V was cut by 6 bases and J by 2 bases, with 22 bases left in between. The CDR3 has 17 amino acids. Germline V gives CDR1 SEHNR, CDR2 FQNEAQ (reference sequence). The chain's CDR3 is CASSHRRDGPYQETQYF. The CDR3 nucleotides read TGTGCCAGCAGTCATCGTCGGGACGGACCCTATCAAGAGACCCAGTACTTC.

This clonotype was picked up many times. CDR3 loop: CSVEKQGGAEQYF. CDR3 sequence (DNA): TGCAGCGTTGAAAAACAGGGTGGCGCCGAGCAGTACTTC. The genes are TRBV29-1 and TRBJ2-7, with a weak D call TRBD1 (6 bases). V lost 2 bases and J 6 bases, leaving 14 bases between the germline ends. The CDR3 covers 13 residues. Per the germline V gene, CDR1 is SQVTM and CDR2 is ANQGSEA.

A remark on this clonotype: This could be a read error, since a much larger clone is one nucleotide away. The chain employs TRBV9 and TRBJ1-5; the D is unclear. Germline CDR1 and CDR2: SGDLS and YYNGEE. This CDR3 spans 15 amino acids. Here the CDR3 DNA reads TGTGCCAGAAGCGTAGACCCCGATAGCAATCAGCCCCAGCATTTT. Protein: CARSVDPDSNQPQHF.

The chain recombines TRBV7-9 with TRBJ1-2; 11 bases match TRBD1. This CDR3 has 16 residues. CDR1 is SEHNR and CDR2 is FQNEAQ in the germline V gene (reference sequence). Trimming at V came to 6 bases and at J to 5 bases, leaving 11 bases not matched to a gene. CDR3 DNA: TGTGCCAGCAGTTCTAGGACAGGGGGCGAAAAGTATGGCTACACCTTC. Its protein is CASSSRTGGEKYGYTF.

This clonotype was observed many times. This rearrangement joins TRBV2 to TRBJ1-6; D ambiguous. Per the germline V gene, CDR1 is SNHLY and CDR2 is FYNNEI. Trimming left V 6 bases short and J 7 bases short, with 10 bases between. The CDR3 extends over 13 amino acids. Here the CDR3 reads CASSRFPNSPLHF. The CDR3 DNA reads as TGTGCCAGCAGCCGGTTCCCCAATTCACCCCTCCACTTT.

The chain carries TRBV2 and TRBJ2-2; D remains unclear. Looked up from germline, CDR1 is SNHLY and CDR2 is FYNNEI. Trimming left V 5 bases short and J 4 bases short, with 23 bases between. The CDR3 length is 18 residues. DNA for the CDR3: TGTGCCAGCAGTTCGGCCGATTTAGAGTTTACCCGCACCGGGGAGCTGTTTTTT. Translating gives CASSSADLEFTRTGELFF.

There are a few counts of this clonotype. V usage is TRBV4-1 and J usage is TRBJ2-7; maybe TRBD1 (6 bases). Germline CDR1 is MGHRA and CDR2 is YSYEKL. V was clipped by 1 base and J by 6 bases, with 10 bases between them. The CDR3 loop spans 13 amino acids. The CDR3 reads CASSQGGGGEQYF. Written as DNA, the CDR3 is TGCGCCAGCAGCCAAGGTGGGGGCGGCGAGCAGTACTTC.

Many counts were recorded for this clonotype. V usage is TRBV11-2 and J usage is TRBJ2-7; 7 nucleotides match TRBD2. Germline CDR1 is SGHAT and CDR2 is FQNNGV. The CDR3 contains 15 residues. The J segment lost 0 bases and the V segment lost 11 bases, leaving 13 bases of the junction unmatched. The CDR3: CACRDSSGISYEQYF. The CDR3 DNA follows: TGTGCCTGCCGGGACTCAAGCGGGATCTCCTACGAGCAGTACTTC.

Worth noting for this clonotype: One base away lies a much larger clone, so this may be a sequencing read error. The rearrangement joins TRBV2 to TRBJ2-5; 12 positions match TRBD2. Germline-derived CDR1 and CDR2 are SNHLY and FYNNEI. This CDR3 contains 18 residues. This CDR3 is CTSSRIPGTSGHQETQYF. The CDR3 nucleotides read TGTACCAGCAGTCGAATACCGGGGACTAGCGGGCATCAAGAGACCCAGTACTTC.

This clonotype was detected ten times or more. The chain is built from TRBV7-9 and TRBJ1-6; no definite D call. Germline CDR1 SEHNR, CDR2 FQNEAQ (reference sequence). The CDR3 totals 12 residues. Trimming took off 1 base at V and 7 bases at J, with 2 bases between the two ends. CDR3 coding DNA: TGTGCCAGCAGCTTAGGGAATTCACCCCTCCACTTT. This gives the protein CASSLGNSPLHF.

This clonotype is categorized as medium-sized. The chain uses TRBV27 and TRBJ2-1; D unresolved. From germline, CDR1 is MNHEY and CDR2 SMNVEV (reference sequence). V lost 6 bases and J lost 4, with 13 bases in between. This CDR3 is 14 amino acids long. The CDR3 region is CASSPGNYYNEQFF. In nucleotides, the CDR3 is TGTGCCAGCAGCCCGGGTAATTATTACAATGAGCAGTTCTTC.

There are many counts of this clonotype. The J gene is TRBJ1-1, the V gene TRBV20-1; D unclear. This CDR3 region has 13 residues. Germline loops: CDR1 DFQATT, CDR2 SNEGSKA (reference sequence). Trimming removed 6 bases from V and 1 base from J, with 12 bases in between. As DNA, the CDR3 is TGCAGTGCCCAGTCACACGGGAACACTGAAGCTTTCTTT. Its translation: CSAQSHGNTEAFF.

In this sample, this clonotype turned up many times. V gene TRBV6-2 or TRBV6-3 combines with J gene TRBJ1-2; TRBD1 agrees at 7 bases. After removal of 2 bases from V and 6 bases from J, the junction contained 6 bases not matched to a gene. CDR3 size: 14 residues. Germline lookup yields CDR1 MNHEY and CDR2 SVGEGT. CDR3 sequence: CASSYGLGTDGYTF. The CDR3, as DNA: TGTGCCAGCAGTTACGGCCTCGGGACAGATGGCTACACCTTC.

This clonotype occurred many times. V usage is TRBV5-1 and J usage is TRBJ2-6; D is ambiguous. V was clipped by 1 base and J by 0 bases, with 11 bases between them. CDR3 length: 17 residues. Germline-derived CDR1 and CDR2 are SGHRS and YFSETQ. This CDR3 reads CASSLIQPVSGANVLTF. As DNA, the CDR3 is TGCGCCAGCAGCTTGATCCAGCCTGTCTCTGGGGCCAACGTCCTGACTTTC.

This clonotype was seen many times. DNA of the CDR3: TGTGCCAGCAGCGACCTACTTCGGGGCTCCTACAATGAGCAGTTCTTC. Protein sequence: CASSDLLRGSYNEQFF. This chain links TRBV9 with TRBJ2-1, with TRBD2 as a possible D gene (5 bases). CDR1 and CDR2 from the germline V gene are SGDLS and YYNGEE. The CDR3 has 16 amino acids. V shed 3 bases and J shed 0 bases, with 13 bases lying between them.

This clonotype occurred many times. CDR3 amino acids: CSARLLAGRSYEQYF. The CDR3 region has the DNA TGCAGTGCTAGGTTGCTAGCGGGGCGCTCCTACGAGCAGTACTTC. The genes are TRBV20-1 and TRBJ2-7; 9 positions agree with TRBD2. The V and J ends lost 3 bases and 0 bases, in that order; junction bases with no gene match: 6. Germline CDR1 is DFQATT and CDR2 is SNEGSKA (reference sequence). CDR3 size: 15 residues.

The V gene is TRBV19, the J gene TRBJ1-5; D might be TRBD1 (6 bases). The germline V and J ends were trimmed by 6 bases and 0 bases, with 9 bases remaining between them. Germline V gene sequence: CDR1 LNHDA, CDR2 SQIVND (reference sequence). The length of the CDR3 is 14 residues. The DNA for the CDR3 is TGTGCCAGTAGACAGGGTTATAGCAATCAGCCCCAGCATTTT. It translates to CASRQGYSNQPQHF.

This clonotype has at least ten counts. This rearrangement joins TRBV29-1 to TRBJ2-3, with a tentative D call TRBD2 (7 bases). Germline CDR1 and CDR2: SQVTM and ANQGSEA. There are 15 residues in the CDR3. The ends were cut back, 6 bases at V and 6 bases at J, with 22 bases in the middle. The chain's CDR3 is CSVWGGAIEQDTQYF. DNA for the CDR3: TGCAGCGTGTGGGGGGGGGCGATAGAGCAGGATACGCAGTATTTT.

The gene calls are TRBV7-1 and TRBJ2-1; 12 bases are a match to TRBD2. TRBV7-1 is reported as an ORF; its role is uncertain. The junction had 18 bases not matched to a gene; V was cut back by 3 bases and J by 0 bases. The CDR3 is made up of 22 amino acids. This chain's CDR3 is CASSSSANVASGGESSYNEQFF. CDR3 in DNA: TGTGCCAGCAGCTCTTCCGCAAACGTGGCTAGCGGGGGGGAGAGCTCCTACAATGAGCAGTTCTTC.

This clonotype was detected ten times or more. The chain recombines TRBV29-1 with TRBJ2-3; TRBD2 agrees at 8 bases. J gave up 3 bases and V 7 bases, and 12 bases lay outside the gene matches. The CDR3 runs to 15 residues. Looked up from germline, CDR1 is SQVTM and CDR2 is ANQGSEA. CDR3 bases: TGCAGCGCAAAATCCCCGGGACTAGGTACAGATACGCAGTATTTT. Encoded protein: CSAKSPGLGTDTQYF.

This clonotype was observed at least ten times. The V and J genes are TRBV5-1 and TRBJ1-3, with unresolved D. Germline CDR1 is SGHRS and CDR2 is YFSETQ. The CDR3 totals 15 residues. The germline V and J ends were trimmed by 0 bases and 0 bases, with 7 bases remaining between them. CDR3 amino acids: CASSLGAGSGNTIYF. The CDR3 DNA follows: TGCGCCAGCAGCTTGGGAGCCGGCTCTGGAAACACCATATATTTT.

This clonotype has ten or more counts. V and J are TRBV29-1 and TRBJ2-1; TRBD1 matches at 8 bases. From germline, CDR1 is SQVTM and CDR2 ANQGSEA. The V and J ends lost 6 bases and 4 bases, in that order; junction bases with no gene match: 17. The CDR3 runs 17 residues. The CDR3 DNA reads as TGCAGCGTGGCTCCCGGACAGGGAACGATTAGGTACAATGAGCAGTTCTTC. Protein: CSVAPGQGTIRYNEQFF.

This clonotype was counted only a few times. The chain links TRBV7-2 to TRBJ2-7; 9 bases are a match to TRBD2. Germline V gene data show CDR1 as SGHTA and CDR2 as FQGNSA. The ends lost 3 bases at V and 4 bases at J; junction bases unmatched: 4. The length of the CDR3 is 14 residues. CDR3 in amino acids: CASSFSLAGYEQYF. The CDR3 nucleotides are TGTGCCAGCAGCTTTTCACTAGCGGGTTACGAGCAGTACTTC.

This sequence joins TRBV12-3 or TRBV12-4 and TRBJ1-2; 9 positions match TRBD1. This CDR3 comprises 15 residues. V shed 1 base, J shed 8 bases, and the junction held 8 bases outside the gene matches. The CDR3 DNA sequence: TGTGCCAGCAGTTTAGTCGGACAGGGGAGGTCAGGCTACACCTTC. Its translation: CASSLVGQGRSGYTF.

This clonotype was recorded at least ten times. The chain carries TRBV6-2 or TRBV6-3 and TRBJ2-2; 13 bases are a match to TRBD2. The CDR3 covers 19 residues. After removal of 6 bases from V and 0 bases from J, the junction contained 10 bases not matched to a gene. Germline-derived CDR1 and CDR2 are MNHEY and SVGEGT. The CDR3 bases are TGTGCCAGCAGCTCCAGGGGGGGACTAGCGGGATCGAACACCGGGGAGCTGTTTTTT. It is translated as CASSSRGGLAGSNTGELFF.

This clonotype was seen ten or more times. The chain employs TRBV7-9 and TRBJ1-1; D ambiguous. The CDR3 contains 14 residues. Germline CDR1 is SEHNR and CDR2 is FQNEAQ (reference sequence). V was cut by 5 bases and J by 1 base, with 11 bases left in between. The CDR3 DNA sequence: TGTGCCAGCAGCGGAAGGACGGGGAACACTGAAGCTTTCTTT. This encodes CASSGRTGNTEAFF.